This entry lists 4 T cell receptor beta chains sequenced from one sample in a study of T cell repertoires in urothelial bladder cancer. The repertoire was sequenced with immunoSEQ multiplex PCR; TCRdb's copy has only in-frame clones and lacks some. The sample records approximately 9,000 clones, 58% being singletons. Sequences were obtained from tumor-infiltrating cells from bladder cancer. These receptor sequences come from a human donor with urothelial carcinoma.

V usage is TRBV2 and J usage is TRBJ1-6; 9 bases are shared with TRBD1. Germline V gene data show CDR1 as SNHLY and CDR2 as FYNNEI. The V and J ends lost 6 bases and 4 bases, in that order; junction bases with no gene match: 10. The CDR3 length is 17 residues. The CDR3 protein is CASSPRTGERYNSPLHF. The DNA for the CDR3 is TGTGCCAGCAGCCCCCGGACAGGGGAAAGGTATAATTCACCCCTCCACTTT.

V usage is TRBV7-6 and J usage is TRBJ2-7, with 14 bases that match TRBD2. V shed 6 bases and J 6 bases; nucleotides not matched to a gene: 16. CDR1 and CDR2 from the germline V gene are SGHVS and FNYEAQ. The CDR3 is 18 residues long. The CDR3 nucleotides read TGTGCCAGCAGTTCTTACCCGACTAGCGGGGGGGTTAAAGGCGAGCAGTACTTC. It specifies CASSSYPTSGGVKGEQYF.

This clone occurred many times. The chain carries TRBV5-1 and TRBJ1-2; unclear D gene. The CDR3 is 13 amino acids. Trimming took 3 bases from V and 4 from J, leaving 10 bases between them. Per the germline V gene, CDR1 is SGHRS and CDR2 is YFSETQ. CDR3 loop: CASSSDGSYGYTF. In DNA form, the CDR3 reads TGCGCCAGCAGCTCGGACGGCTCCTATGGCTACACCTTC.

The chain has TRBV2 and TRBJ1-2, with D perhaps TRBD1 (6 bases). The CDR3 has 15 amino acids. V lost 2 bases to trimming and J lost 2 bases, with 12 bases between them. From germline, CDR1 is SNHLY and CDR2 FYNNEI. CDR3 region: CASSERRDKNYGYTF. In nucleotides, the CDR3 is TGTGCCAGCAGTGAACGCAGGGACAAGAACTATGGCTACACCTTC.